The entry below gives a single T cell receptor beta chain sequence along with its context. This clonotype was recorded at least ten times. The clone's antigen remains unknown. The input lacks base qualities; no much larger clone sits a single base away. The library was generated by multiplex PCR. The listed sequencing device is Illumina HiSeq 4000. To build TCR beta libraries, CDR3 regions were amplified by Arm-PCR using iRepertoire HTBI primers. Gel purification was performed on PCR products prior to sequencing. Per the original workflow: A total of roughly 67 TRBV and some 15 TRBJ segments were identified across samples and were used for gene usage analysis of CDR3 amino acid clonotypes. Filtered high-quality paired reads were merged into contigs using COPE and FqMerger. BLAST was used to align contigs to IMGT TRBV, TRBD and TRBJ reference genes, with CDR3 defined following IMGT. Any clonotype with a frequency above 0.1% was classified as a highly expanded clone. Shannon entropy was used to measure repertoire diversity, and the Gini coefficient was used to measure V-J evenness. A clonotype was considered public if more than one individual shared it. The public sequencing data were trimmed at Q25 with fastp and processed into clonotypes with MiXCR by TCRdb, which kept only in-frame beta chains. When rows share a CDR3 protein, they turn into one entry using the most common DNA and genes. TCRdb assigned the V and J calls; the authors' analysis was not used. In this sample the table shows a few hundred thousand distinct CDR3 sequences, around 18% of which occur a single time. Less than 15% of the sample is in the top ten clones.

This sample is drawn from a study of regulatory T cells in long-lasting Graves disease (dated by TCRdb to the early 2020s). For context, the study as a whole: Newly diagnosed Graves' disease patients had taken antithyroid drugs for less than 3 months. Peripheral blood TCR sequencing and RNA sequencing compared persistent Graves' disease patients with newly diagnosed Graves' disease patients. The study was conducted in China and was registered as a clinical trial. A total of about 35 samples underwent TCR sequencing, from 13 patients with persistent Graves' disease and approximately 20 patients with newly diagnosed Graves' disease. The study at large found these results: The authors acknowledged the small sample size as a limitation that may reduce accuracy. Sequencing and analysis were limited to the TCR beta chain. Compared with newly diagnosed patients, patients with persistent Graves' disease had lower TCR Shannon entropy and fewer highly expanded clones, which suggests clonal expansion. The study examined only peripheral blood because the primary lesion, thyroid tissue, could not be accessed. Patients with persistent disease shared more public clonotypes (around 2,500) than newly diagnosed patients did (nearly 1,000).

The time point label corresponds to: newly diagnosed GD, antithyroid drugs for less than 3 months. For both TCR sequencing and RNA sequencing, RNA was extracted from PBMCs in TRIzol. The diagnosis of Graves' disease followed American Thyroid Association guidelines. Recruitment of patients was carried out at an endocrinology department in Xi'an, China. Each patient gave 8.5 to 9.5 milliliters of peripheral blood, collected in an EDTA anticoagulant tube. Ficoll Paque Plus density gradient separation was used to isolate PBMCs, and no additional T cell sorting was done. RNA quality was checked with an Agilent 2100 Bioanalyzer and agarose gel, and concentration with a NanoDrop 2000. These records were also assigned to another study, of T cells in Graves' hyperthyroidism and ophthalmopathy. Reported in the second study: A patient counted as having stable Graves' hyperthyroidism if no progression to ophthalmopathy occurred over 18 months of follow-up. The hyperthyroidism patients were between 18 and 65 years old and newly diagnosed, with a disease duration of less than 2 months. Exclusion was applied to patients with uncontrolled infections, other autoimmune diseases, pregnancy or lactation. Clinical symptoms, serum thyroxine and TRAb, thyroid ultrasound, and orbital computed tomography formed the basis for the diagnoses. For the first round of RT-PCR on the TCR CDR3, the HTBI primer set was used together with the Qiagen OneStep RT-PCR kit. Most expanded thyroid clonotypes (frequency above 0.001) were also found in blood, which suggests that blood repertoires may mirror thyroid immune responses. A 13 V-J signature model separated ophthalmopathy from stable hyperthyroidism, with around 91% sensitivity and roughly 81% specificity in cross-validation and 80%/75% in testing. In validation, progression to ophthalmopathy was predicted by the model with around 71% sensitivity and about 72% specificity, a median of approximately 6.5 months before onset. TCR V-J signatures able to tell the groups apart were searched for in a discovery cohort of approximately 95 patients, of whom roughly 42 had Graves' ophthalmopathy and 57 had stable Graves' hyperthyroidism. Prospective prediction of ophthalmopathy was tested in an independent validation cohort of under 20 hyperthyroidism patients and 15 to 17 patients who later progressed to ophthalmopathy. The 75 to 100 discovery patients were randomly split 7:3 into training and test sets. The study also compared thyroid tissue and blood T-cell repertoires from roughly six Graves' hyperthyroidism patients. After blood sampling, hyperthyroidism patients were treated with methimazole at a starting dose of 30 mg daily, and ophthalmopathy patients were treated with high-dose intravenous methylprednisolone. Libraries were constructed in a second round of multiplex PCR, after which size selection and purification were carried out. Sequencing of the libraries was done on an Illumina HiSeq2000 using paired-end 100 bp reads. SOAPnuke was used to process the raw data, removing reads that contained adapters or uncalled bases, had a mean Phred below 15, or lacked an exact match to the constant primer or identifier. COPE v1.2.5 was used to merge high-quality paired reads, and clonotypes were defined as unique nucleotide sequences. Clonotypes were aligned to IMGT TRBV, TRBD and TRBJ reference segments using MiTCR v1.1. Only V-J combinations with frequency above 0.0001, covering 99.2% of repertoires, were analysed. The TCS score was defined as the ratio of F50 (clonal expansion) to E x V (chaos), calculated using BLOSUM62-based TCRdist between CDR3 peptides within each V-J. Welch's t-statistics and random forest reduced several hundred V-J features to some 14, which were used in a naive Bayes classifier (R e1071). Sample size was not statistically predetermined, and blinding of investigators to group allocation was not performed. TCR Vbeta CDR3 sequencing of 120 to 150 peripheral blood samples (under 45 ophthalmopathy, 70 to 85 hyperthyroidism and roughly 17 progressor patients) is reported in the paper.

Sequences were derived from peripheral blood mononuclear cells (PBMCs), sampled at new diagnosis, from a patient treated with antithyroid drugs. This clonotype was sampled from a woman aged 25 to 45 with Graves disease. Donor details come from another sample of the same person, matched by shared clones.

The CDR3 in this case is CASSSTSGTTTDTQYF. DNA sequence: TGTGCCAGCAGCTCAACATCCGGGACTACCACAGATACGCAGTATTTT. The V and J segments used are TRBV11-3 and TRBJ2-3, with 7 central nucleotides matching TRBD2. At the junction V is shortened by 4 bases and J by 2 bases; bases outside the gene matches: 9. CDR1 and CDR2 were assigned from the germline V gene as SGHNT and YENEEA. The CDR3 runs 16 residues from the cysteine to the phenylalanine. Only the CDR3 region is kept as DNA, spanning 48 bases read in frame from base 1.